This T cell receptor beta chain emerged from a study of Ad26.COV2.S vaccination and SARS-CoV-2 variants. Points from the study as a whole: Vaccine recipients posted higher spike-specific TCR breadth than their placebo counterparts.

Stated treatment: about 20 received Ad26.COV2.S at low or high dose, single or two shots; several received placebo; per-sample allocation not given. Sampling occurred on day 63 after the first vaccine or placebo injection. Turning to this clone: Its antigen is not known.

Clones were sequenced by immunoSEQ multiplex PCR, and TCRdb holds only the in-frame ones, with some missing. The table lists about 350,000 clones, about nine tenths of them singletons. The CDR3 runs 16 residues. CDR1 is LGHDT and CDR2 is YNNKEL in the germline V gene (reference sequence). J was trimmed by 4 bases and V by 1 base; bases with no gene match: 3. The specimen was peripheral blood, collected in a trial of Ad26.COV2.S vaccine versus placebo. The chain combines TRBV3-1 (or the pseudogene TRBV3-2) with TRBJ1-6, with 8 bases that match TRBD1. This receptor was obtained from a person between 18 and 65 years old who received the Ad26.COV2.S COVID-19 vaccine or a placebo. The CDR3 DNA reads as TGTGCCAGCAGCCAAGGAGGACAGGGATATAATTCACCCCTCCACTTT. This codes for CASSQGGQGYNSPLHF.